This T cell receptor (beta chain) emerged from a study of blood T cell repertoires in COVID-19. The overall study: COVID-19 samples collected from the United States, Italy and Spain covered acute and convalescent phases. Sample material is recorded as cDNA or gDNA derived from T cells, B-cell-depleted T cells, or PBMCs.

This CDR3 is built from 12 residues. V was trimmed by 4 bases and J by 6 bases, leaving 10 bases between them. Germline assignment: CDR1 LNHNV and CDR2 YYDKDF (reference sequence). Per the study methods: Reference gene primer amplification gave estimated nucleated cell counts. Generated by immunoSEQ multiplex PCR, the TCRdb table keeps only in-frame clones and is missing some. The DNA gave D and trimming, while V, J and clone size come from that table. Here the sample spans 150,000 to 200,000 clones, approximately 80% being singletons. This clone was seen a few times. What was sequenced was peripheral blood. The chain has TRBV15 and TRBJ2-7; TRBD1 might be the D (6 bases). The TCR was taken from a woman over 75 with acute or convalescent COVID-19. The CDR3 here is CATSTTGSEQYF. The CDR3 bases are TGTGCCACCAGCACCACAGGGTCCGAGCAGTACTTC.